These T cell receptor beta chains were read from a single sample in a study of blood T cells in healthy people across ages. One entry per CDR3 protein, called by TCRdb with MiXCR from the 5' RACE reads. The top ten hold about an eighth of the sample, which has around 1,100,000 distinct CDR3 sequences, 30% to 40% seen once. The sample consisted of blood. These receptors all stem from a man aged 18 to 30 in good health. CDR3s include the opening cysteine and the closing phenylalanine or tryptophan. Each record gives: D gene, V gene, clone size, CDR3 protein. A D gene is named only where the DNA matches it firmly. Clone size appears in some rows only: once, few, many, or a class for an expanded clone.

D gene: TRBD1; V gene: TRBV4-1; clone size: -; CDR3 protein: CASSLLPTGTGDLTAKNIQYF
D gene: -; V gene: TRBV9; clone size: few; CDR3 protein: CASSARGLSYGYTF
D gene: -; V gene: TRBV4-3; clone size: -; CDR3 protein: CASSQLLRGFGNTIYF
D gene: -; V gene: TRBV9; clone size: -; CDR3 protein: CASTRRGMNTEAFF
D gene: TRBD2; V gene: TRBV15; clone size: -; CDR3 protein: CATHPSGETYNEQFF
D gene: TRBD1; V gene: TRBV11-2; clone size: -; CDR3 protein: CASSLSGTGGSYEQYF
D gene: -; V gene: TRBV4-1; clone size: few; CDR3 protein: CASSQRALRNTEAFF
D gene: TRBD1; V gene: TRBV7-2; clone size: -; CDR3 protein: CASSKPRDRGPNEQFF
D gene: -; V gene: TRBV6-6; clone size: -; CDR3 protein: CASKRGQTNEKLFF
D gene: TRBD2; V gene: TRBV5-1; clone size: once; CDR3 protein: CASSLNQQRGDSDTQYF
D gene: TRBD1; V gene: TRBV10-3; clone size: few; CDR3 protein: CATLNPTGSDEQFF
D gene: -; V gene: TRBV12-3/TRBV12-4; clone size: -; CDR3 protein: CASQSNRDSNQPQHF
D gene: -; V gene: TRBV10-3; clone size: few; CDR3 protein: CAISGGTPGARTQYF
D gene: TRBD1; V gene: TRBV3-1; clone size: few; CDR3 protein: CASSPWTGANSPLHF
D gene: -; V gene: TRBV4-3; clone size: -; CDR3 protein: CASSHQIRDNGYTF
D gene: -; V gene: TRBV4-3; clone size: -; CDR3 protein: CASSQDGQGVEKLFF
D gene: -; V gene: TRBV7-2; clone size: few; CDR3 protein: CASSLEFHTTNTGELFF
D gene: -; V gene: TRBV20-1; clone size: -; CDR3 protein: CSARFRDHTVGADTQYF
D gene: -; V gene: TRBV5-4; clone size: -; CDR3 protein: CASRWGTYGYTF
D gene: -; V gene: TRBV10-3; clone size: -; CDR3 protein: CAISESKSDPLYGYTF
D gene: -; V gene: TRBV7-9; clone size: -; CDR3 protein: CASSSQKSTDTQYF
D gene: TRBD1; V gene: TRBV5-4; clone size: many; CDR3 protein: CASSFQGAPSYEQYF
D gene: TRBD2; V gene: TRBV5-6; clone size: few; CDR3 protein: CASSLSGGVPYEQYF
D gene: TRBD1; V gene: TRBV24-1; clone size: -; CDR3 protein: CATSEILGQPKSEPQHF
D gene: -; V gene: TRBV10-3; clone size: few; CDR3 protein: CAISGGTSGSNQPQHF
D gene: -; V gene: TRBV29-1; clone size: -; CDR3 protein: CSVDLGGGSNQPQHF
D gene: -; V gene: TRBV7-3; clone size: many; CDR3 protein: CASSLGLYNEQFF
D gene: TRBD2; V gene: TRBV27; clone size: -; CDR3 protein: CASSPFWSSGYSSYNEQYF
D gene: -; V gene: TRBV6-5; clone size: few; CDR3 protein: CASSYRSYNEQYF
D gene: -; V gene: TRBV5-1; clone size: -; CDR3 protein: CASSFPRQKNTGELFF
D gene: -; V gene: TRBV5-1; clone size: -; CDR3 protein: CASTLGNTYGYTF
D gene: -; V gene: TRBV6-5; clone size: -; CDR3 protein: CASSERDSNQPQHF
D gene: -; V gene: TRBV27; clone size: -; CDR3 protein: CASADQGFNQPQHF
D gene: TRBD1; V gene: TRBV6-1; clone size: -; CDR3 protein: CASSWGTEHTDTQYF
D gene: -; V gene: TRBV10-3; clone size: -; CDR3 protein: CAIRGSNEKLFF
D gene: TRBD1; V gene: TRBV7-2; clone size: -; CDR3 protein: CASSPQWTGTDTQYF
D gene: -; V gene: TRBV7-2; clone size: few; CDR3 protein: CASIQTVSYNSPLHF
D gene: TRBD1; V gene: TRBV7-9; clone size: -; CDR3 protein: CASSLGIGQGTFQETQYF
D gene: -; V gene: TRBV4-3; clone size: few; CDR3 protein: CASSRRPGTDTQYF
D gene: -; V gene: TRBV4-3; clone size: -; CDR3 protein: CASSQDAGNTGELFF
D gene: TRBD1; V gene: TRBV5-6; clone size: -; CDR3 protein: CASSYRDRVTEAFF
D gene: -; V gene: TRBV7-9; clone size: -; CDR3 protein: CASSLESNQPRHF
D gene: TRBD1; V gene: TRBV4-1; clone size: -; CDR3 protein: CVSSQRTGASYNSPPHF
D gene: TRBD1; V gene: TRBV27; clone size: many; CDR3 protein: CATLTGFGNEQFF
D gene: TRBD1; V gene: TRBV6-5; clone size: few; CDR3 protein: CASSYSAAGTGVYYEQYF
D gene: -; V gene: TRBV11-2; clone size: -; CDR3 protein: CASSLTLKGSPFF
D gene: -; V gene: TRBV7-9; clone size: -; CDR3 protein: CASSLYPQIEQYF
D gene: -; V gene: TRBV7-2; clone size: few; CDR3 protein: CASSLVGTEALGEYEKLFF
D gene: TRBD1; V gene: TRBV20-1; clone size: many; CDR3 protein: CSASATGNYEQYF